One and the same sample provided the 16 T cell receptor beta chains below, sequenced in a study of neurological immune-mediated disorders. TCRdb reanalysed the 5' RACE reads using MiXCR and keeps one entry per CDR3 protein. Found here are more than 75,000 distinct CDR3 sequences, about 9.4% of them singletons; the top ten hold about 1.8%. Sequencing was carried out using PBMCs. The receptors were sampled from a man between 40 and 49 years old in good health.

This clonotype was counted ten times or more. V gene TRBV5-1 combines with J gene TRBJ2-7; D possibly corresponds to TRBD2 (5 bases). The CDR3 runs to 13 residues. Trimming shortened V by 1 base and J by 4 bases, and 9 bases separated the two germline ends. Germline loops: CDR1 SGHRS, CDR2 YFSETQ. The CDR3 bases are TGCGCCAGCAGCTTGAATTGGAGGTACGAGCAGTACTTC. Its protein product is CASSLNWRYEQYF.

The chain has TRBV6-2 or TRBV6-3 and TRBJ2-1; 12 bases are a match to TRBD1. This CDR3 comprises 14 residues. V dropped 4 bases and J dropped 16; count of bases not matched to a gene: 11. Germline V gene sequence: CDR1 MNHEY, CDR2 SVGEGT. The CDR3 is CASSSQGTGGVVFF. In DNA form, the CDR3 reads TGTGCCAGCAGTTCACAGGGGACAGGGGGCGTTGTTTTCTTC.

This clonotype was counted ten times or more. The J gene is TRBJ2-5, the V gene TRBV5-1; D unresolved. Germline V lookup: CDR1 SGHRS, CDR2 YFSETQ. Trimming cost V 4 bases and J 2 bases, with 18 bases left between them. The CDR3 is made up of 16 amino acids. The CDR3 loop is CASSLLPAESQETQYF. For the CDR3, the DNA is TGCGCCAGCAGCCTACTCCCGGCAGAATCGCAAGAGACCCAGTACTTC.

This clonotype was recorded at least ten times. The chain has TRBV20-1 and TRBJ2-1; 14 bases match TRBD2. J was trimmed by 12 bases and V by 5 bases; bases with no gene match: 12. This CDR3 spans 15 amino acids. Germline V lookup: CDR1 DFQATT, CDR2 SNEGSKA (reference sequence). CDR3 loop: CSADTGGTSGSGQFF. DNA for the CDR3: TGCAGTGCTGATACCGGTGGGACTAGCGGGAGTGGGCAGTTCTTC.

This clonotype came up many times. J is TRBJ2-2 and V is TRBV7-9, with TRBD1 as a possible D gene (7 bases). There are 18 residues in the CDR3. Trimming pared 7 bases from V and 3 bases from J, leaving 24 bases between. CDR1 and CDR2 from the germline V gene are SEHNR and FQNEAQ (reference sequence). CDR3 sequence (DNA): TGTGCCAGCACCCCTAGGACCCCTGACAGGGAGGACACCGGGGAGCTGTTTTTT. Protein sequence: CASTPRTPDREDTGELFF.

This clonotype was picked up many times. The chain links TRBV20-1 to TRBJ1-4, with 7 bases fitting TRBD1. V shed 0 bases and J 5 bases; nucleotides not matched to a gene: 3. The CDR3 is made up of 14 amino acids. Germline assignment: CDR1 DFQATT and CDR2 SNEGSKA (reference sequence). This CDR3 reads CSAREGTANEKLFF. DNA for the CDR3: TGCAGTGCTAGAGAAGGGACAGCAAATGAAAAACTGTTTTTT.

In the case of this clonotype: Relative to the germline gene, one junction end is altered; a read error may explain this. V is TRBV15 and J is TRBJ2-1; D call uncertain. Germline V gives CDR1 LNHNV, CDR2 YYDKDF (reference sequence). The CDR3 is 17 amino acids. The chain's CDR3 is CVTSDEESRDSYNEQFF. The CDR3 coding sequence is TGTGTCACCAGCGATGAGGAGTCGCGAGACTCCTACAATGAGCAGTTCTTC.

This clonotype was recorded many times. The chain recombines TRBV3-1 with TRBJ1-5; the D is unclear. The germline gives CDR1 LGHDT, CDR2 YNNKEL (reference sequence). The CDR3 sequence is 13 residues long. V lost 0 bases, J lost 5 bases, and 5 bases lay in between. CDR3 coding DNA: TGTGCCAGCAGCCAAGATGGGGATCAGCCCCAGCATTTT. Its translation is CASSQDGDQPQHF.

This clonotype was recorded at least ten times. V gene TRBV6-5 combines with J gene TRBJ2-2; possible D gene TRBD1, 6 bases. This CDR3 region has 14 residues. CDR1 MNHEY and CDR2 SVGAGI come from the germline V gene. Trimming left V 0 bases short and J 7 bases short, with 9 bases between. The CDR3 DNA sequence: TGTGCCAGCAGTTACTCACAGGGTAGCGGGGAGCTGTTTTTT. Translating it yields CASSYSQGSGELFF.

This clonotype was counted many times. J is TRBJ1-2 and V is TRBV5-1; D is ambiguous. This CDR3 spans 15 amino acids. V was pared by 0 bases and J by 4 bases, with 13 bases between. Germline V gene data show CDR1 as SGHRS and CDR2 as YFSETQ. The CDR3 loop is CASSLESFVRYGYTF. In DNA form, the CDR3 reads TGCGCCAGCAGCTTGGAAAGTTTCGTCCGCTATGGCTACACCTTC.

The table lists this clonotype with many counts. The chain employs TRBV5-1 and TRBJ2-7; tentatively, D is TRBD1 or TRBD2 (5 bases each). The germline CDR1 and CDR2 sequences are SGHRS and YFSETQ. The CDR3 runs to 15 residues. V lost 0 bases to trimming and J lost 0 bases, with 10 bases between them. The CDR3 region has the DNA TGCGCCAGCAGCTTGGACGGGACCTTCTCCTACGAGCAGTACTTC. This codes for CASSLDGTFSYEQYF.

Regarding this clonotype: This may come from a read error, since a much larger clone is one base off. The rearrangement joins TRBV28 to TRBJ1-2, with D perhaps TRBD1 (5 bases). The CDR3 has 11 amino acids. Germline V gives CDR1 MDHEN, CDR2 SYDVKM. The CDR3 DNA reads TGTCGCACGGGGGGGGTCTATGGCTACACCTTC. This codes for CRTGGVYGYTF.

The table lists this clonotype with many counts. The chain carries TRBV5-1 and TRBJ2-1, with a tentative D call TRBD2 (7 bases). This CDR3 region has 15 residues. From germline, CDR1 is SGHRS and CDR2 YFSETQ. V was pared by 2 bases and J by 7 bases, with 16 bases between. The CDR3 protein is CASSLVGGANNEQFF. DNA for the CDR3: TGCGCCAGCAGCTTAGTTGGGGGGGCTAATAATGAGCAGTTCTTC.

Ten or more counts support this clonotype. This chain connects TRBV28 to TRBJ2-1, with D tentatively TRBD1 (5 bases). Germline V gives CDR1 MDHEN, CDR2 SYDVKM. V lost 3 bases and J lost 3, with 9 bases in between. The length of the CDR3 is 14 residues. CDR3 protein: CASSFRQIYNEQFF. Written as DNA, the CDR3 is TGTGCCAGCAGTTTCCGACAGATCTACAATGAGCAGTTCTTC.

In its sample, this clonotype was seen many times. The chain recombines TRBV5-1 with TRBJ2-7, with D possibly matching TRBD1 (5 bases). This CDR3 is 13 amino acids long. Germline-derived CDR1 and CDR2 are SGHRS and YFSETQ. V was trimmed by 0 bases and J by 1 base, leaving 5 bases between them. The CDR3 nucleotides read TGCGCCAGCAGCTTGGGACAGTCCTACGAGCAGTACTTC. It is translated as CASSLGQSYEQYF.

This clonotype was seen repeatedly, ten times or more. The chain joins TRBV5-1 to TRBJ1-2; possibly TRBD1 for D (6 bases). Germline values: CDR1 SGHRS, CDR2 YFSETQ. The CDR3 loop spans 14 amino acids. V dropped 2 bases and J dropped 4 bases, with 12 bases sitting between them. CDR3 nucleotides: TGCGCCAGCAGCTTCGACAGGACTCCCTATGGCTACACCTTC. Protein: CASSFDRTPYGYTF.